Listed below are T cell receptor beta chains from one sample, sequenced in a study of T cells in Graves' hyperthyroidism and ophthalmopathy. TCRdb called the multiplex PCR reads again in MiXCR, with one record for every CDR3 protein. Here the sample spans a few hundred thousand distinct CDR3 sequences, around 16% being singletons. Sequencing was carried out using blood. All receptors derive from a young woman with Graves' hyperthyroidism that later progressed to Graves' ophthalmopathy. The CDR3 runs from the conserved cysteine through the conserved F or W. The D gene is left open where the match is weak. Size is stated for part of the rows, as once, few or many counts, or as a class when the clone is expanded.

size,J,length,D,V,CDR3,DNA
few,TRBJ2-1,15,TRBD2,TRBV20-1,CSAARLAGGYNEQFF,TGCAGTGCTGCCCGACTAGCGGGAGGGTACAATGAGCAGTTCTTC
NA,TRBJ1-3,15,NA,TRBV5-8,CASNFGGLNGNTIYF,TGTGCCAGCAACTTCGGGGGGCTAAATGGAAACACCATATATTTT
NA,TRBJ1-2,14,NA,TRBV4-3,CASSQGRQVGGYTF,TGCGCCAGCAGCCAAGGGAGACAGGTCGGTGGCTACACCTTC
NA,TRBJ2-1,21,TRBD2,TRBV19,CASSIDPLVSGSITSYSEQFF,TGTGCCAGTAGTATAGATCCATTAGTGAGCGGGAGTATTACCTCCTACAGTGAGCAGTTCTTC
NA,TRBJ1-5,13,TRBD1,TRBV12-3/TRBV12-4,CAGGRTGGQPQHF,TGTGCCGGCGGTCGGACAGGCGGACAGCCCCAGCATTTT
few,TRBJ2-1,16,TRBD2,TRBV5-1,CASSSNGLAGYNEQFF,TGCGCCAGCAGCTCGAATGGACTAGCGGGATACAATGAGCAGTTCTTC
few,TRBJ2-7,15,TRBD1,TRBV28,CASSLWTGTAGEQYF,TGTGCCAGCAGTTTATGGACAGGGACCGCCGGGGAGCAGTACTTC
NA,TRBJ1-1,16,NA,TRBV11-2,CASSTKLRGADTEAFF,TGTGCCAGCAGCACCAAGCTCAGGGGCGCGGACACTGAAGCTTTCTTT
NA,TRBJ1-5,16,TRBD1,TRBV2,CASSDRGLTSNQPQHF,TGTGCCAGCAGTGACAGGGGGCTTACTAGCAATCAGCCCCAGCATTTT
NA,TRBJ2-7,15,TRBD2,TRBV14,CASSRPGTSDYEQYF,TGTGCCAGCAGCCGACCCGGGACTAGCGACTACGAGCAGTACTTC
few,TRBJ2-1,15,NA,TRBV6-4,CASSGRAGTYNEQFF,TGTGCCAGCAGTGGCAGAGCCGGGACTTACAATGAGCAGTTCTTC
NA,TRBJ1-6,14,NA,TRBV27,CASRQGWEVSPLHF,TGTGCCAGCAGGCAGGGGTGGGAAGTTTCACCCCTCCACTTT
few,TRBJ2-1,14,NA,TRBV4-1,CASSQIGFGNEQFF,TGCGCCAGCAGCCAAATAGGTTTCGGGAATGAGCAGTTCTTC
many,TRBJ1-1,15,NA,TRBV12-3/TRBV12-4,CASSLGGSARAEAFF,TGTGCCAGCAGTTTGGGAGGGTCCGCGAGGGCTGAAGCTTTCTTT
many,TRBJ2-1,18,TRBD2,TRBV3-1,CASSQDRGGTSGSNEQFF,TGTGCCAGCAGCCAAGATCGGGGGGGAACTAGCGGGAGTAATGAGCAGTTCTTC
NA,TRBJ2-7,13,NA,TRBV6-2/TRBV6-3,CASSQRRQNEQYF,TGTGCCAGCAGCCAAAGGAGACAGAACGAGCAGTACTTC